Included here is one T cell receptor (beta chain) sequence, with context. The sample belongs to a study of T cells in Graves' hyperthyroidism and ophthalmopathy. Regions amplified from RNA transcripts were the TCR beta CDR3 regions. The HTBI set primed first-round TCR CDR3 RT-PCR. TCRdb itself ran the multiplex PCR reads through MiXCR, one entry per CDR3 protein. The top ten clones hold around a third of a sample with roughly 710,000 distinct CDR3 sequences, 30% to 40% of them seen once. Sequencing was carried out using blood. This receptor was identified in a woman aged 40 to 50 with Graves' hyperthyroidism.

In DNA, the CDR3 is TGCAGTGCTAGAGATCAGGGGTGGAATGAGCAGTTCTTC. This sequence encodes CSARDQGWNEQFF. The J gene is TRBJ2-1, the V gene TRBV20-1, with TRBD1 as a possible D gene (6 bases). The germline V gene has CDR1 DFQATT and CDR2 SNEGSKA (reference sequence). This CDR3 has 13 amino acids. Trimming took off 0 bases at V and 7 bases at J, with 10 bases between the two ends.